This T cell receptor beta chain appears in the sequencing data of a study of blood T cell repertoires in COVID-19. Profiled with immunoSEQ multiplex PCR; TCRdb holds only in-frame clones, not every one. The sample holds 200,000 to 250,000 clones; roughly 75% are singletons and the top ten take less than 7%. The clonotype originates from a woman in her 70s with acute or convalescent COVID-19. Sequences were obtained from peripheral blood.

The CDR3 sequence is CASSLKLAGVWTGELFF. The CDR3 coding sequence is TGTGCCAGCAGTTTAAAATTAGCGGGAGTATGGACCGGGGAGCTGTTTTTT. The rearrangement uses TRBV27 and TRBJ2-2, with TRBD2 matching 9 bases. Looked up from germline, CDR1 is MNHEY and CDR2 is SMNVEV (reference sequence). V shed 2 bases and J 5 bases; nucleotides not matched to a gene: 9. This CDR3 is built from 17 residues.